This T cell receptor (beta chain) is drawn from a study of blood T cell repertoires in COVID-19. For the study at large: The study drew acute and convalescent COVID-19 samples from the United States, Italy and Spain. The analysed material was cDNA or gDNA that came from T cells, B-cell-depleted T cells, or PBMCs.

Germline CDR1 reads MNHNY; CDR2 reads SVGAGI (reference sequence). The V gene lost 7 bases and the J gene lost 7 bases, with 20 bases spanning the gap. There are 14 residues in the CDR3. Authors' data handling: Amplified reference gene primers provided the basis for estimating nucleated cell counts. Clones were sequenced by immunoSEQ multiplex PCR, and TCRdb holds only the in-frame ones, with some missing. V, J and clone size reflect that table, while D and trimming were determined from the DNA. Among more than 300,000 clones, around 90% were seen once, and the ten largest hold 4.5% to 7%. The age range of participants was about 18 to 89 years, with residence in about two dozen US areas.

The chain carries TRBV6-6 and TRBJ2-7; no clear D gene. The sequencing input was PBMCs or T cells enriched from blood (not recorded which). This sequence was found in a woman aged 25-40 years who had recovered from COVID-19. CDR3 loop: CASTTEKLTGEQYF. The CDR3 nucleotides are TGTGCCAGCACCACGGAAAAACTGACCGGGGAGCAGTACTTC.